These 23 T cell receptor beta chains originate from one sample sequenced in a study of T cells of healthy individuals. From the 5' RACE reads, TCRdb called clonotypes with MiXCR, one entry per CDR3 protein. The sample lists tens of thousands of distinct CDR3 sequences; 14% to 15% were seen once. The receptors here all came from a human donor in good health.

This chain connects TRBV3-1 to TRBJ2-7; the match to TRBD2 covers 11 bases. V lost 4 bases, J lost 5 bases, and 4 bases stayed unmatched. CDR3 length: 14 amino acids. CDR1 and CDR2 (germline): LGHDT, YNNKEL (reference sequence). The CDR3 coding sequence is TGTGCCAGCAGCCGCGGGACTAGCGGTCACGAGCAGTACTTC. It specifies CASSRGTSGHEQYF.

Concerning this clonotype itself: One junction end disagrees with the germline gene, perhaps due to a read error. V and J are TRBV15 and TRBJ2-1, with 7 bases matching TRBD1. CDR1 and CDR2 (germline): LNHNV, YYDKDF (reference sequence). This CDR3 is built from 14 residues. The CDR3 sequence is CTTSRTGAYNEQFF. CDR3 DNA sequence: TGTACCACCAGCCGGACAGGAGCCTACAATGAGCAGTTCTTC. The full variable domain, rest sourced from reference TRBV15 and TRBJ2-1, is DAMVIQNPRYQVTQFGKPVTLSCSQTLNHNVMYWYQQKSSQAPKLLFHYYDKDFNNEADTPDNFQSRRPNTSFCFLDIRSPGLGDTAMYLCTTSRTGAYNEQFFGPGTRLTVL.

The V gene is TRBV7-2, the J gene TRBJ2-5; the match to TRBD2 covers 15 bases. Germline-derived CDR1 and CDR2 are SGHTA and FQGNSA. J was trimmed by 4 bases and V by 4 bases; bases with no gene match: 4. The CDR3 sequence is 16 residues long. This CDR3 reads CASSSRTSGGGETQYF. The CDR3 nucleotides read TGTGCCAGCAGCTCTAGGACTAGCGGGGGGGGAGAGACCCAGTACTTC.

This clonotype was observed at least ten times. The genes are TRBV7-2 and TRBJ1-2, with D hard to call. V was cut by 7 bases and J by 3 bases, with 18 bases left in between. Germline V gene lookup returns CDR1 SGHTA and CDR2 FQGNSA. There are 15 residues in the CDR3. Here the CDR3 reads CASTQLGSKDYGYTF. The CDR3 nucleotides read TGTGCCAGCACCCAGCTGGGGAGCAAGGACTATGGCTACACCTTC.

This chain uses TRBV6-6 with TRBJ1-5; 7 bases align to TRBD1. Per the germline V gene, CDR1 is MNHNY and CDR2 is SVGAGI (reference sequence). With 6 bases clipped from V and 4 bases from J, the junction kept 9 bases outside the gene matches. The CDR3 has 15 residues. CDR3 sequence (DNA): TGTGCCAGCAGGGGACGGACAGGACGTAATCAGCCCCAGCATTTT. It codes for CASRGRTGRNQPQHF.

The V call is TRBV2, the J call TRBJ2-1, with D possibly matching TRBD2 (6 bases). V lost 8 bases to trimming and J lost 3 bases, with 14 bases between them. This CDR3 spans 14 amino acids. Germline V CDR1 and CDR2: SNHLY, FYNNEI. CDR3 bases: TGTGCCAGCCTATATAGCGGCCTCTACAATGAGCAGTTCTTC. As protein: CASLYSGLYNEQFF.

The sample holds many counts of this clonotype. This chain uses TRBV20-1 with TRBJ2-4; unclear D gene. Germline CDR1 is DFQATT and CDR2 is SNEGSKA (reference sequence). Trimming cost V 6 bases and J 2 bases, with 11 bases left between them. The CDR3 has 13 residues. CDR3: CSAPSMTKNIQYF. The CDR3 DNA reads TGCAGTGCCCCCTCTATGACCAAAAACATTCAGTACTTC.

The V gene is TRBV7-8, the J gene TRBJ2-5; 9 positions agree with TRBD2. With 3 bases clipped from V and 7 bases from J, the junction kept 6 bases outside the gene matches. Looked up from germline, CDR1 is SGHVS and CDR2 is FQNEAQ. This CDR3 region has 14 residues. CDR3 DNA sequence: TGTGCCAGCAGCTTTATTAGCGGGGGTGGGACCCAGTACTTC. This translates into CASSFISGGGTQYF.

This chain uses TRBV29-1 with TRBJ1-4; 7 positions match TRBD1. J gave up 8 bases and V 6 bases, and 9 bases lay outside the gene matches. CDR3 length equals 13 residues. Germline lookup yields CDR1 SQVTM and CDR2 ANQGSEA. CDR3 loop: CSVATGSREKLFF. The CDR3 DNA reads TGCAGCGTAGCGACAGGGTCTCGGGAAAAACTGTTTTTT.

This clonotype showed up many times. This chain connects TRBV12-3 or TRBV12-4 to TRBJ2-7; maybe TRBD1 (6 bases). Trimming pared 11 bases from V and 7 bases from J, leaving 24 bases between. This CDR3 spans 14 amino acids. The CDR3 loop reads CACHTGSEDWEQYF. CDR3 in DNA: TGTGCCTGTCACACAGGGTCTGAGGACTGGGAGCAGTACTTC.

Turning to this clonotype: An end of the junction does not agree with germline; a read error may underlie this. CDR3 in amino acids: CASSFPRGPVNF. CDR3 nucleotides: TGTGCCAGCAGTTTCCCCAGGGGACCCGTGAATTTT. The chain is built from TRBV27 and TRBJ2-3, with a possible D match to TRBD1 (6 bases). This CDR3 spans 12 amino acids. Germline loops: CDR1 MNHEY, CDR2 SMNVEV (reference sequence).

J is TRBJ1-4 and V is TRBV25-1; TRBD1 matches at 7 bases. The CDR3 runs to 16 residues. Losses at the gene ends were 4 bases for V and 6 bases for J; bases not matched to a gene: 11. The germline V gene encodes CDR1 MGHDK and CDR2 SYGVNS. The CDR3 DNA follows: TGTGCCAGCAGTGCACGGGGAGGGGGCCGGGATGAAAAACTGTTTTTT. Encoded protein: CASSARGGGRDEKLFF. The variable domain in full, completed from reference TRBV25-1 and TRBJ1-4, reads EADIYQTPRYLVIGTGKKITLECSQTMGHDKMYWYQQDPGMELHLIHYSYGVNSTEKGDLSSESTVSRIRTEHFPLTLESARPSHTSQYLCASSARGGGRDEKLFFGSGTQLSVL.

The sample holds many counts of this clonotype. The CDR3 DNA follows: TGCAGCGTCCCTAGCAGGAGCTCCTACGAGCAGTACTTC. It codes for CSVPSRSSYEQYF. The genes are TRBV29-1 and TRBJ2-7; D perhaps matches TRBD2 (5 bases). The CDR3 runs to 13 residues. Trimming left V 6 bases short and J 0 bases short, with 12 bases between. Germline V gives CDR1 SQVTM, CDR2 ANQGSEA.

The CDR3 sequence is CASSDVSGRYNEQFF. For the CDR3, the DNA is TGCGCCAGCAGTGATGTTAGCGGGAGGTACAATGAGCAGTTCTTC. This chain connects TRBV10-1 to TRBJ2-1; 10 bases align to TRBD2. With V trimmed by 3 bases and J by 4 bases, 3 bases remained unmatched. From germline, CDR1 is WNHNN and CDR2 SYGVQD (reference sequence). This CDR3 has 15 amino acids.

The V and J genes are TRBV9 and TRBJ2-3; a possible D gene is TRBD2 (5 bases). The CDR3 has 18 amino acids. The V gene's germline CDR1 is SGDLS and CDR2 YYNGEE. The V end was cut by 0 bases, the J end by 3 bases, with 20 bases between. The DNA for the CDR3 is TGTGCCAGCAGCGTAGTAGGTGCGGGTGAGCTTGGGACAGATACGCAGTATTTT. Translation gives CASSVVGAGELGTDTQYF.

The gene calls are TRBV5-1 and TRBJ2-2, with 9 bases aligning to TRBD1. CDR1 is SGHRS and CDR2 is YFSETQ in the germline V gene. V dropped 4 bases and J dropped 3; count of bases not matched to a gene: 16. This CDR3 is 19 amino acids long. Here the CDR3 reads CASSPGTGSLLLDTGELFF. Here the CDR3 DNA reads TGCGCCAGCAGCCCCGGGACAGGGAGCCTCCTTCTAGACACCGGGGAGCTGTTTTTT.

V and J are TRBV7-2 and TRBJ1-6, with a possible D match to TRBD1 (6 bases). Trimming removed 3 bases at V and 7 bases at J, with 13 bases between. CDR3 size: 15 residues. Germline V gene sequence: CDR1 SGHTA, CDR2 FQGNSA. CDR3 region: CASSFLTGQNSPLHF. The CDR3, as DNA: TGTGCCAGCAGCTTCTTGACAGGCCAAAATTCACCCCTCCACTTT.

This clonotype appeared a few times. V is TRBV5-1 and J is TRBJ2-2; either TRBD1 or TRBD2 may supply D (5 bases each). The germline V gene has CDR1 SGHRS and CDR2 YFSETQ. Trimming cost V 0 bases and J 6 bases, with 9 bases left between them. The length of the CDR3 is 14 residues. In DNA, the CDR3 is TGCGCCAGCAGCTTGGTGGGGGACCCCGGGGAGCTGTTTTTT. Its protein product is CASSLVGDPGELFF.

This clonotype was observed at least ten times. V usage is TRBV20-1 and J usage is TRBJ1-6, with 9 bases aligning to TRBD1. V dropped 2 bases and J dropped 0; count of bases not matched to a gene: 11. CDR1 and CDR2 from the germline V gene are DFQATT and SNEGSKA (reference sequence). The CDR3 runs 19 residues. CDR3 amino acids: CSARRGQGPSFSYNSPLHF. CDR3 DNA: TGCAGTGCTAGACGGGGACAGGGCCCGTCGTTCTCCTATAATTCACCCCTCCACTTT.

This clonotype was seen a handful of times. This rearrangement joins TRBV6-2 or TRBV6-3 to TRBJ2-7, with D possibly called TRBD1 or TRBD2 (5 bases each). Trimming removed 6 bases at V and 11 bases at J, with 20 bases between. The CDR3 has 13 residues. Germline V gives CDR1 MNHEY, CDR2 SVGEGT. The CDR3: CASSPGTAYNKYF. Here the CDR3 DNA reads TGTGCCAGCAGCCCCGGGACGGCGTACAACAAGTACTTC.

This clonotype has only a few counts. The CDR3 coding sequence is TGCAGCGTTGTAGTGAACTATGGCTACACCTTC. This encodes CSVVVNYGYTF. The chain recombines TRBV29-1 with TRBJ1-2; D unresolved. Trimming removed 4 bases at V and 2 bases at J, with 5 bases between. CDR1 is SQVTM, CDR2 ANQGSEA, per germline. The CDR3 totals 11 residues.

This clonotype was seen ten or more times. The J gene is TRBJ1-1, the V gene TRBV6-5; D gene ambiguous. The germline V and J ends were trimmed by 3 bases and 4 bases, with 12 bases remaining between them. This CDR3 is built from 14 residues. Germline V gives CDR1 MNHEY, CDR2 SVGAGI. CDR3: CASSYGGIATEAFF. As DNA, the CDR3 is TGTGCCAGCAGTTATGGTGGGATAGCCACTGAAGCTTTCTTT.

J is TRBJ2-7 and V is TRBV19; D might be TRBD2 (6 bases). V dropped 4 bases and J dropped 7 bases, with 14 bases sitting between them. Germline values: CDR1 LNHDA, CDR2 SQIVND (reference sequence). This CDR3 comprises 13 residues. The CDR3 is CASSTGTAQEQYF. The CDR3 DNA follows: TGTGCCAGTAGTACAGGGACTGCGCAGGAGCAGTACTTC.